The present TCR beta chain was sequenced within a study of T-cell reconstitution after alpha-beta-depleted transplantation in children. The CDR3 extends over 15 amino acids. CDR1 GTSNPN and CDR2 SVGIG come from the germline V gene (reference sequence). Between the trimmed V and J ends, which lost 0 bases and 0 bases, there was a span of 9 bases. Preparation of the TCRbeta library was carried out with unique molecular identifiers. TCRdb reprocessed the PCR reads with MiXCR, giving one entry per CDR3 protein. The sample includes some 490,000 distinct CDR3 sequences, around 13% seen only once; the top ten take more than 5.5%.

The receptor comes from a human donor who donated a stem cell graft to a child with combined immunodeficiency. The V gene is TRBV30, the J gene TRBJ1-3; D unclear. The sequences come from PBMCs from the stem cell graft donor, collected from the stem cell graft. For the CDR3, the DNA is TGTGCCTGGAGTGTACTAGGGAGCTCTGGAAACACCATATATTTT. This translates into CAWSVLGSSGNTIYF.